Given below is one T cell receptor beta chain in context. Its antigen remains unidentified. As every portion of the isolated RNA was reverse transcribed, the sequencing read expressed TCRB transcripts. Clones were sequenced by immunoSEQ multiplex PCR, and TCRdb holds only the in-frame ones, with some missing. The repertoire consists of roughly 280,000 clones, with about 24% occurring once and the leading ten covering roughly 0.011%. These data originate in a study of beta chain features in type 1 diabetes. General study findings and limits: When Type 1 diabetes patients were examined, their TCRB CDR3s proved moderately but significantly shorter in all four CD4+ subsets. Whether HLA type influences TCRB rearrangement remained unresolved here. Within the patient group, naive, central memory and Treg TCRB repertoires appeared more similar to each other than within healthy donors.

The V end was cut by 6 bases, the J end by 2 bases, with 12 bases between. The CDR3 loop spans 14 amino acids. Germline CDR1 is MDHEN and CDR2 is SYDVKM. The rearrangement links TRBV28 to TRBJ2-3, with D unclear. This receptor was identified in a woman aged 25 to 45 with type 1 diabetes. Sequenced sample: naive CD4+ T cells from blood. The CDR3 reads CASSTSVATDTQYF. The CDR3 DNA reads as TGTGCCAGCAGCACTTCGGTAGCCACAGATACGCAGTATTTT.